The present entry profiles one TCR beta chain with its context. This specimen comes from a study of blood T cell repertoires in COVID-19. The CDR3 sequence is 14 residues long. Trimming took 5 bases from V and 5 from J, leaving 15 bases between them. The germline gives CDR1 LNHNV, CDR2 YYDKDF (reference sequence). Original processing notes: Estimation of nucleated cell counts was performed using reference gene primer amplification. Sequenced by immunoSEQ multiplex PCR; TCRdb stores in-frame clones only, minus some. V and J calls and clone size follow that table, whereas D and trimming were derived from the DNA. The sample records hundreds of thousands of clones, 83% being singletons.

V is TRBV15 and J is TRBJ1-1, with D possibly being TRBD1 (6 bases). This sequence originates from a woman between 50 and 59 years old who had been exposed to COVID-19. Source material: PBMCs or T cells enriched from blood (not recorded which). The CDR3 nucleotides are TGTGCCACCAGCGAGACACAGCAGGGGACTGAAGCTTTCTTT. It is translated as CATSETQQGTEAFF.